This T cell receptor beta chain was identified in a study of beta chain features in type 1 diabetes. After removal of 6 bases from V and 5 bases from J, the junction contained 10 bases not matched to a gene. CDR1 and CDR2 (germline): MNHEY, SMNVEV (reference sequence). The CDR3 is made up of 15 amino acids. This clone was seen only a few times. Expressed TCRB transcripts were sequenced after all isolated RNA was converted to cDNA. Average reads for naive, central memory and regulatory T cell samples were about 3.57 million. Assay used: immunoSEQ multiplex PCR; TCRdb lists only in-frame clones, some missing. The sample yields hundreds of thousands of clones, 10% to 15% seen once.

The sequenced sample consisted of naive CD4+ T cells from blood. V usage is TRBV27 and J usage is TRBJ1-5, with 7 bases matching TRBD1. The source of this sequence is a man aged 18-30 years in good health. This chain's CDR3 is CASRAPGGPHQPQHF. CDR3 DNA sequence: TGTGCCAGCAGGGCCCCAGGGGGACCTCATCAGCCCCAGCATTTT.